This T cell receptor beta chain was observed in a study of T cells in Graves' hyperthyroidism and ophthalmopathy. The investigators amplified TCR beta CDR3 regions from RNA transcripts. HTBI primers drove first-round RT-PCR of the TCR CDR3. TCRdb ran MiXCR on the multiplex PCR reads and lists one entry per CDR3 protein. Of hundreds of thousands of distinct CDR3 sequences in the sample, around 38% are singletons; the top ten hold over 8%. The table lists this clonotype with many counts. Its antigen is still unknown. Together with thyroid ultrasound, orbital computed tomography, serum thyroxine and TRAb, clinical symptoms were used for diagnoses. Germline V gene lookup returns CDR1 SGHVS and CDR2 FNYEAQ. The CDR3 totals 14 residues. V was pared by 1 base and J by 1 base, with 8 bases between. Findings and caveats of the study: In simple terms, a model built on 13 V-J features told ophthalmopathy apart from stable hyperthyroidism. The model anticipated ophthalmopathy a median around six months pre-onset.

This sequence joins TRBV7-6 and TRBJ2-7, with D possibly matching TRBD1 (5 bases). Sequencing was done on a sample of blood. The origin of this receptor is a man aged 18 to 35 with Graves' hyperthyroidism. The CDR3 protein is CASSLESGSYEQYF. CDR3 bases: TGTGCCAGCAGCTTAGAGTCAGGGTCCTACGAGCAGTACTTC. The whole variable domain, remainder taken from reference TRBV7-6 and TRBJ2-7, is GAGVSQSPRYKVTKRGQDVALRCDPISGHVSLYWYRQALGQGPEFLTYFNYEAQQDKSGLPNDRFSAERPEGSISTLTIQRTEQRDSAMYRCASSLESGSYEQYFGPGTRLTVT.